The clone carrying this T cell receptor (beta chain) was detected ten times or more. What it binds is not known. CDR3 length equals 15 residues. The germline V gene has CDR1 SGHRS and CDR2 YFSETQ. Trimming cost V 5 bases and J 0 bases; bases outside gene matches: 7. The data were taken from a study of neurological immune-mediated disorders. The cDNA was generated by 5'RACE with 10-nucleotide random UMIs. Every sequencing run generated in excess of 170 million TCR-beta sequences. These sequences covered 15-18 subjects. TCRdb redid the calling of the 5' RACE reads with MiXCR, one entry per CDR3 protein. The sample lists about 80,000 distinct CDR3 sequences, approximately 5% occurring once. General study results and limits: Phylogenetic grouping assigned the repertoires of 18 of 34 multiple sclerosis patients to a single cluster of related CDR3 sequences. This cluster may be a repertoire-level signature.

The specimen was PBMCs. This receptor was obtained from a young woman with multiple sclerosis. V is TRBV5-1 and J is TRBJ2-7, with TRBD2 identical over 8 bases. CDR3 coding DNA: TGCGCCAGCAGACCCACTAGCGGTATCTCCTACGAGCAGTACTTC. Residues: CASRPTSGISYEQYF.